This paragraph covers one T cell receptor (beta chain) sequence. It has no known antigen specificity. The input lacks base qualities; no much larger clone sits a single base away. V loses 2 bases, J loses 8 bases, and the germline ends lie 15 bases apart. From its cysteine to its phenylalanine, the CDR3 spans 14 amino acids. Left in the record is the CDR3 DNA by itself, 42 bases read in frame from the first base. These data come from a study of blood T cells in healthy people across ages (dated by TCRdb to between 2015 and 2016). Background for the entire study: In model experiments, template switching captured about one uniquely barcoded TCR beta cDNA molecule for every two T cells. Using deep sequencing normalized with unique cDNA molecular identifiers, the study measured how TCR beta repertoire diversity changes with age. Donors were grouped into four age groups: young (average approximately 15 years), middle-aged (less than 40), aged (around 62) and long-lived (just over 80). To avoid experimental bias, donors of different ages were spread randomly across the sequencing lanes. Using the same blood draw, the study looked at two additional independent replicas of 1 million unique cDNA reads for two donors, one aged 18 to 30 and the other aged 80 or older.

The receptor library was made with 5' RACE. Reads for this sample came from an Illumina HiSeq 2500. A second PCR of about 6 to 12 cycles was performed with a sample-barcoded 5' primer and a J-beta primer mix. Each TCR beta cDNA molecule received a unique molecular identifier from a template-switch 5' adaptor carrying 12 random nucleotides. Each sample yielded at least 3 million CDR3-containing paired-end reads. First-strand cDNA was synthesized from all RNA with the Mint cDNA synthesis kit, primed by a TRBC-specific oligonucleotide. Following uracil-DNA glycosylase treatment, a first 18-cycle PCR with universal primers M1SS and BC2_uni_R was performed on all cDNA. The original methods were these. For normalization, 1 million high-quality reads were randomly selected from each sample, with every read carrying a distinct molecular identifier. Instead of being binned into consensus sequences, reads with shared molecular identifiers were discarded. MiTCR, run with a Q25 quality threshold and the strictest error-elimination algorithm, handled CDR3 identification, clonotype clustering and error correction. A nonparametric unseen species model with Euler transformation was used to estimate a lower bound on total TCR beta diversity. The public reads were reanalyzed by TCRdb: fastp trimming at Q25, MiXCR alignment, in-frame beta chains only. Every distinct CDR3 protein forms one entry, paired with its most common genes and DNA. TCRdb assigned the V and J calls; the authors' analysis was not used. Counted in this sample were 700,000 to 850,000 distinct CDR3 sequences; 30% to 45% of them appeared once. The ten most abundant clones make up roughly 13% of the sample.

Systemically healthy Caucasian individuals from Russia, 39 in total and aged about 6 to 95 years, were included as donors. Each donor gave about 10 milliliters of peripheral blood, drawn into EDTA-treated Vacutainer tubes. Ficoll-Paque density-gradient centrifugation was used to isolate PBMCs, with at least 7 million per sample. Trizol reagent was used to extract total RNA from the PBMCs, yielding at least 6 micrograms per sample. For every donor, an aliquot of PBMCs went through flow cytometry to measure the percentages of naive CD45RAhigh/CD27high T cells. Broad study findings and their caveats: A strong correlation was found between observed TCR beta diversity and the percentage of naive T cells measured by flow cytometry. As age increased, observed TCR beta diversity per million T cells dropped in a roughly linear way, and a significant reduction was already evident by age 40. Total diversity estimates from one million sequenced T cells were considered lower bounds and underestimates. Because profiling used bulk unsorted PBMCs, naive and antigen-experienced compartments could not be compared conclusively. Donor CMV infection status was unknown, potentially confounding age-related changes in expanded clonotypes. Compared with the aged group, more naive CD4+ T cells, fewer expanded clones and increased TCR diversity were shown by the long-lived group, suggesting age selection.

Sequenced: blood. The source of this sequence is a man between 18 and 35 years old in good health. The chain joins TRBV12-3 or TRBV12-4 to TRBJ1-2; a tentative D match to TRBD1 spans 6 bases. The CDR3 region has the sequence CASSLKGTRPGYTF. DNA sequence: TGTGCCAGCAGTTTAAAGGGGACACGGCCAGGCTACACCTTC.